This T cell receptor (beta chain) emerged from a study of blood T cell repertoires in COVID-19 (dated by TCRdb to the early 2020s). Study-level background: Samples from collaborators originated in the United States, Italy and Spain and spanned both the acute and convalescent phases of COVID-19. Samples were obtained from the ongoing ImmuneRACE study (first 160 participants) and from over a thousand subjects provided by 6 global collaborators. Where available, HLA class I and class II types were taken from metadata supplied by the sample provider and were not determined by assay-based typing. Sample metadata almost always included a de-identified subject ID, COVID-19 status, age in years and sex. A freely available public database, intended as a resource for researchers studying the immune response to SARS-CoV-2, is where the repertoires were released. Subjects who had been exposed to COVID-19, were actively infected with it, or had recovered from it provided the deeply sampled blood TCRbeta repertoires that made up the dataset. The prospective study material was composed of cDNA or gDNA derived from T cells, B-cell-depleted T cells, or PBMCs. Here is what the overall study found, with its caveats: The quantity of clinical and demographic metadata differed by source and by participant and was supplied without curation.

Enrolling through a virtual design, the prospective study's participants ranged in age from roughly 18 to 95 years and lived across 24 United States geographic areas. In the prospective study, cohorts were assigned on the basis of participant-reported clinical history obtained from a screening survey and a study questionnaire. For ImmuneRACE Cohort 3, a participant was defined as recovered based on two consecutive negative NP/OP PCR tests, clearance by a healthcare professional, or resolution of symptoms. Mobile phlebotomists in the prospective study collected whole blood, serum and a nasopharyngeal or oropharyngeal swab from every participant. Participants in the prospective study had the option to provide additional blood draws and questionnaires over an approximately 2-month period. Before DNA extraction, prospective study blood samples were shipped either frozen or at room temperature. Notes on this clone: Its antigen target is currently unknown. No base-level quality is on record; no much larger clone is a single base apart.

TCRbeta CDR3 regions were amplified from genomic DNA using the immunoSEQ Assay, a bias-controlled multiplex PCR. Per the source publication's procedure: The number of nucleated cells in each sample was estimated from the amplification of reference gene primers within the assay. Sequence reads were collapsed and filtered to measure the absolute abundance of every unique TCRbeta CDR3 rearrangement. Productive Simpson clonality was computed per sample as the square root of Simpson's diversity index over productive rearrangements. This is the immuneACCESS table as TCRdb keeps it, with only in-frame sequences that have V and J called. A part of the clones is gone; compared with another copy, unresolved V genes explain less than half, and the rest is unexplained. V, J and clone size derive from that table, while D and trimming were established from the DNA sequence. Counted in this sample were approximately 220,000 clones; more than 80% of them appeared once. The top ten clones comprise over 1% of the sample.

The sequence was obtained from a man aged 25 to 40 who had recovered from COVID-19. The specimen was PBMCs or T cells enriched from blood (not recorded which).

The DNA is as follows: TGTGCCAGCAGTCGTGGACAGGGGTTCAATCAGCCCCAGCATTTT. This codes for CASSRGQGFNQPQHF. Recombination linked TRBV6-5 to TRBJ1-5; 9 middle bases align to TRBD1. Including the terminal cysteine and phenylalanine, the CDR3 comprises 15 residues. Only the CDR3 DNA stays, 45 bases, in frame from base 1. V is pruned by 5 bases and J by 3 bases, leaving 5 bases of the junction without a gene match. The germline V gene specifies MNHEY as CDR1 and SVGAGI as CDR2.